This entry lists 23 T cell receptor beta chains sequenced from one sample in a study of human T cells and chemical hapten exposure. TCRdb reprocessed the 5' RACE reads via MiXCR and lists one record per CDR3 protein. The sample has roughly 110,000 distinct CDR3 sequences; approximately 20% are singletons. Blood, whole and unfractionated, served as the source for total RNA extraction. All receptors derive from a human donor in good health.

The chain combines TRBV7-2 with TRBJ1-5, with D hard to call. The V and J ends lost 0 bases and 7 bases respectively, with 16 bases between them. The CDR3 loop spans 16 amino acids. CDR1 is SGHTA, CDR2 FQGNSA, per germline. CDR3 amino acids: CASSLAPGSLGQPQHF. In nucleotides, the CDR3 is TGTGCCAGCAGCTTAGCACCCGGTTCGTTAGGACAGCCCCAGCATTTT. Together with reference TRBV7-2 and TRBJ1-5, the CDR3 gives the full variable domain: GAGVSQSPSNKVTEKGKDVELRCDPISGHTALYWYRQSLGQGLEFLIYFQGNSAPDKSGLPSDRFSAERTGGSVSTLTIQRTQQEDSAVYLCASSLAPGSLGQPQHFGDGTRLSIL.

This clonotype was recorded a few times. DNA for the CDR3: TGTGCCAGCAGCCAGTCCGACAATGAGCAGTTCTTC. Protein sequence: CASSQSDNEQFF. The rearrangement links TRBV14 to TRBJ2-1; D uncertain. CDR1 SGHDN and CDR2 FVKESK come from the germline V gene. Trimming shortened V by 3 bases and J by 5 bases, and 5 bases separated the two germline ends. The CDR3 has 12 residues.

The table lists this clonotype with a few counts. The chain is built from TRBV6-6 and TRBJ2-7, with 11 bases aligning to TRBD2. Per germline, CDR1 MNHNY and CDR2 SVGAGI (reference sequence). This CDR3 is 14 amino acids long. J gave up 7 bases and V 6 bases, and 8 bases lay outside the gene matches. The CDR3 here is CASRGTSGVGEQYF. The DNA for the CDR3 is TGTGCCAGCAGGGGGACTAGCGGAGTCGGGGAGCAGTACTTC.

This clonotype has just a few counts. The chain is built from TRBV12-3 or TRBV12-4 and TRBJ2-3; weak D call: TRBD1 (5 bases). The CDR3 is made up of 14 amino acids. V was trimmed by 11 bases and J by 0 bases, leaving 15 bases between them. CDR3 nucleotides: TGTGCCTCCCTAGGGGATTTTAGCACAGATACGCAGTATTTT. This encodes CASLGDFSTDTQYF.

The chain has TRBV28 and TRBJ2-7; the D gene could be TRBD1 or TRBD2 (5 bases each). The CDR3 has 15 amino acids. Germline-derived CDR1 and CDR2 are MDHEN and SYDVKM. V lost 2 bases to trimming and J lost 6 bases, with 17 bases between them. The CDR3 here is CASSLEGTLPPEQYF. The CDR3 bases are TGTGCCAGCAGTTTAGAAGGGACCTTACCCCCCGAGCAGTACTTC.

The V call is TRBV6-5, the J call TRBJ1-1; 7 bases align to TRBD1. V lost 5 bases and J lost 1; bases outside the gene matches: 4. Germline loops: CDR1 MNHEY, CDR2 SVGAGI. The CDR3 contains 14 residues. CDR3 region: CASSTRQGNTEAFF. The CDR3 DNA follows: TGTGCCAGCAGTACCCGACAGGGGAACACTGAAGCTTTCTTT.

This chain joins TRBV28 and TRBJ2-5; 7 bases are a match to TRBD1. The germline V gene has CDR1 MDHEN and CDR2 SYDVKM. The CDR3 runs 15 residues. Unmatched junction bases numbered 17, after V lost 7 bases and J lost 9 bases. The CDR3 loop is CASTHIGTGARAQYF. CDR3 nucleotides: TGTGCCAGCACCCACATCGGAACAGGGGCCCGGGCCCAGTACTTC.

This clonotype occurred a few times. This sequence joins TRBV11-2 and TRBJ2-1; perhaps TRBD2 as D (6 bases). In germline, CDR1 is SGHAT, CDR2 FQNNGV. This CDR3 has 15 amino acids. Trimming removed 5 bases from V and 2 bases from J, with 13 bases in between. The CDR3 bases are TGTGCCAGCAGCCCGGGACTGCCTGCCTACAATGAGCAGTTCTTC. It translates to CASSPGLPAYNEQFF.

The CDR3 nucleotides are TGTGCCAGCAGCTTAGACCAGGGGGCGGTTGAAAAACTGTTTTTT. It codes for CASSLDQGAVEKLFF. The chain is built from TRBV11-2 and TRBJ1-4; TRBD1 matches at 8 bases. With V trimmed by 0 bases and J by 7 bases, 4 bases remained unmatched. CDR3 length: 15 amino acids. From germline, CDR1 is SGHAT and CDR2 FQNNGV.

This sequence joins TRBV10-3 and TRBJ1-1, with D possibly matching TRBD1 (5 bases). V lost 6 bases to trimming and J lost 4 bases, with 15 bases between them. Germline V gene sequence: CDR1 ENHRY, CDR2 SYGVKD. The CDR3 consists of 14 residues. The CDR3 nucleotides read TGTGCCATCAGGCGCGGCGGGGGTAGCACTGAAGCTTTCTTT. It translates to CAIRRGGGSTEAFF.

This clonotype was seen at least ten times. The rearrangement uses TRBV5-1 and TRBJ2-3, with D possibly matching TRBD1 (5 bases). V lost 2 bases and J 3 bases, leaving 7 bases between the germline ends. The CDR3 extends over 13 amino acids. From germline, CDR1 is SGHRS and CDR2 YFSETQ. Here the CDR3 DNA reads TGCGCCAGCAGCTTCAGGGAAACAGATACGCAGTATTTT. Protein product: CASSFRETDTQYF.

A few counts support this clonotype. This chain connects TRBV7-9 to TRBJ1-1, with D uncertain. Looked up from germline, CDR1 is SEHNR and CDR2 is FQNEAQ (reference sequence). V was shortened by 7 bases and J by 2 bases, with 5 bases between the two germline ends. The CDR3 is made up of 11 amino acids. In nucleotides, the CDR3 is TGTGCCAGCACCCAAAACACTGAAGCTTTCTTT. Its translation: CASTQNTEAFF.

The rearrangement links TRBV6-5 to TRBJ2-7; maybe TRBD2 (5 bases). The CDR3 runs to 14 residues. Trimming stripped 0 bases from V and 0 bases from J, with 6 bases between. CDR1 and CDR2 (germline): MNHEY, SVGAGI. CDR3 nucleotides: TGTGCCAGCAGTTACTCAGGGAGCTCCTACGAGCAGTACTTC. It specifies CASSYSGSSYEQYF.

This clonotype was counted a few times. The V and J genes are TRBV11-2 and TRBJ1-2, with TRBD1 matching 9 bases. The CDR3 has 16 residues. After removal of 5 bases from V and 8 bases from J, the junction contained 15 bases not matched to a gene. Per germline, CDR1 SGHAT and CDR2 FQNNGV. For the CDR3, the DNA is TGTGCCAGCAGCAATCAACCGGGACAGGGAGTTTCGGGCTACACCTTC. Its translation is CASSNQPGQGVSGYTF. The full variable domain, completed using reference TRBV11-2 and TRBJ1-2, is EAGVAQSPRYKIIEKRQSVAFWCNPISGHATLYWYQQILGQGPKLLIQFQNNGVVDDSQLPKDRFSAERLKGVDSTLKIQPAKLEDSAVYLCASSNQPGQGVSGYTFGSGTRLTVV.

The V and J genes are TRBV28 and TRBJ1-1, with 7 bases aligning to TRBD1. The CDR3 consists of 16 residues. V lost 5 bases and J lost 8; bases outside the gene matches: 17. The germline CDR1 and CDR2 sequences are MDHEN and SYDVKM. CDR3 sequence: CASSPGTAGGRMEAFF. CDR3 bases: TGTGCCAGCAGTCCCGGGACGGCAGGGGGAAGGATGGAAGCTTTCTTT.

This clonotype turned up a few times. This chain joins TRBV18 and TRBJ2-3, with D possibly TRBD2 on 5 matching bases. The CDR3 is made up of 15 amino acids. In germline, CDR1 is KGHSH, CDR2 LQKENI. V gave up 3 bases and J gave up 5 bases, with 15 bases separating them. DNA for the CDR3: TGTGCCAGCTCACCTCTCGCCCCCCGGGGAGATACGCAGTATTTT. It translates to CASSPLAPRGDTQYF.

This clonotype was found many times. The V gene is TRBV29-1, the J gene TRBJ1-1; D not resolved. The CDR3 has 12 residues. With 7 bases removed from V and 4 bases from J, the gap between germline ends came to 13 bases. CDR1 is SQVTM and CDR2 is ANQGSEA in the germline V gene. The CDR3 bases are TGCAGCGGTTTTTGGGGAGGCACTGAAGCTTTCTTT. Translation gives CSGFWGGTEAFF.

A few counts support this clonotype. The J gene is TRBJ2-5, the V gene TRBV5-1; 9 bases agree with TRBD2. The CDR3 loop spans 15 amino acids. From germline, CDR1 is SGHRS and CDR2 YFSETQ. V lost 1 base and J lost 3; bases outside the gene matches: 4. The DNA of the CDR3 is TGCGCCAGCAGCTTGACACTAGCGGGTAAAGAGACCCAGTACTTC. It translates to CASSLTLAGKETQYF. The full variable domain, completed using reference TRBV5-1 and TRBJ2-5, is KAGVTQTPRYLIKTRGQQVTLSCSPISGHRSVSWYQQTPGQGLQFLFEYFSETQRNKGNFPGRFSGRQFSNSRSEMNVSTLELGDSALYLCASSLTLAGKETQYFGPGTRLLVL.

This clonotype occurred a few times. The CDR3 bases are TGTGCCAGCAGTGTTTCACAGGGATACTATGGCTACACCTTC. Translation: CASSVSQGYYGYTF. The chain carries TRBV2 and TRBJ1-2, with D possibly being TRBD1 (6 bases). Germline loops: CDR1 SNHLY, CDR2 FYNNEI. This CDR3 is built from 14 residues. Trimming cost V 4 bases and J 3 bases, with 12 bases left between them.

This clonotype was observed a few times. The chain recombines TRBV19 with TRBJ2-2; D possibly corresponds to TRBD2 (5 bases). V was pared by 9 bases and J by 5 bases, with 22 bases between. The CDR3 runs 16 residues. Germline V gene sequence: CDR1 LNHDA, CDR2 SQIVND (reference sequence). CDR3 region: CASQIEGDPGTGELFF. CDR3 in DNA: TGTGCCAGCCAAATTGAGGGAGACCCTGGGACCGGGGAGCTGTTTTTT.

This clonotype has ten or more counts. The chain combines TRBV7-9 with TRBJ1-2; D not resolved. V was trimmed by 5 bases and J by 5 bases, leaving 12 bases between them. The CDR3 totals 13 residues. The germline V gene encodes CDR1 SEHNR and CDR2 FQNEAQ (reference sequence). As DNA, the CDR3 is TGTGCCAGCAGCCGACACGAAATTTATGGCTACACCTTC. This sequence encodes CASSRHEIYGYTF.

A few counts support this clonotype. The V and J genes are TRBV5-6 and TRBJ2-6; D tentatively reads TRBD1 or TRBD2 (6 bases each). The CDR3 contains 17 residues. Germline V CDR1 and CDR2: SGHDT, YYEEEE. V was pared by 3 bases and J by 2 bases, with 15 bases between. In DNA, the CDR3 is TGTGCCAGCAGCTACGCTGGGGGGCTCACTGGGGCCAACGTCCTGACTTTC. Translation: CASSYAGGLTGANVLTF.

This clonotype was detected only a few times. The gene calls are TRBV11-2 and TRBJ2-7, with D perhaps TRBD1 or TRBD2 (5 bases each). V dropped 5 bases and J dropped 3 bases, with 14 bases sitting between them. CDR1 and CDR2 (germline): SGHAT, FQNNGV. CDR3 size: 14 residues. The CDR3 DNA follows: TGTGCCAGCAGCACCACCGGGACGCTCTACGAGCAGTACTTC. This codes for CASSTTGTLYEQYF. The full variable domain, its missing parts supplied by reference TRBV11-2 and TRBJ2-7, is EAGVAQSPRYKIIEKRQSVAFWCNPISGHATLYWYQQILGQGPKLLIQFQNNGVVDDSQLPKDRFSAERLKGVDSTLKIQPAKLEDSAVYLCASSTTGTLYEQYFGPGTRLTVT.